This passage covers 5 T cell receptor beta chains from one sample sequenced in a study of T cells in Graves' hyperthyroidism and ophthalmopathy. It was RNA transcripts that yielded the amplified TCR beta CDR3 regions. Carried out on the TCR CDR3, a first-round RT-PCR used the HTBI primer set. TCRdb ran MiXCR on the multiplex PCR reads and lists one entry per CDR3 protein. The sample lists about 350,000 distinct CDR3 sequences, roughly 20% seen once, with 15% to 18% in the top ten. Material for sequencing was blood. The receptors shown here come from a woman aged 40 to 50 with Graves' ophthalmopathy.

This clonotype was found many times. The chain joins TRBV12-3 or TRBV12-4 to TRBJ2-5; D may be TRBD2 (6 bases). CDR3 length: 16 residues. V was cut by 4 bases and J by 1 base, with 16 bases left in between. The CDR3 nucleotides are TGTGCCAGCAGTTCTGGTGTGAGGACTATCCAAGAGACCCAGTACTTC. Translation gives CASSSGVRTIQETQYF.

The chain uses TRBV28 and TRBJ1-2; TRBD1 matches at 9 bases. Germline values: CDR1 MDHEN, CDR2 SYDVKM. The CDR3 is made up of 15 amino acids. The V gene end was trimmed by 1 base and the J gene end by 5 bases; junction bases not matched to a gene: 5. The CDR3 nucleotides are TGTGCCAGCAGTTTATATACAGGGGGCGCATATGGCTACACCTTC. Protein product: CASSLYTGGAYGYTF.

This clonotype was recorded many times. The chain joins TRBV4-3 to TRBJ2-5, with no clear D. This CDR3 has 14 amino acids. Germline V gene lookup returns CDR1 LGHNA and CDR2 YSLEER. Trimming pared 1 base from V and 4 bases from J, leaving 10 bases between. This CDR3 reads CASSQVIRSETQYF. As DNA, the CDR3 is TGCGCCAGCAGCCAAGTAATTCGGTCAGAGACCCAGTACTTC.

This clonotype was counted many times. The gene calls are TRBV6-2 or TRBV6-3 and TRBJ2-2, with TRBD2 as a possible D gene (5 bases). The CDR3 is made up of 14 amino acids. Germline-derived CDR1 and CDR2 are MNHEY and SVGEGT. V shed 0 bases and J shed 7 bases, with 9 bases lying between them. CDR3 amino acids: CASSYSRGIGELFF. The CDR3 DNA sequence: TGTGCCAGCAGTTACTCGAGAGGGATCGGGGAGCTGTTTTTT.

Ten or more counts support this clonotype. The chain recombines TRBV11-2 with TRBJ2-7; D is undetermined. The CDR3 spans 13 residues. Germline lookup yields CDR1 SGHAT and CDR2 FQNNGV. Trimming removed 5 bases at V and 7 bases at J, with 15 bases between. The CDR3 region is CASSRVTVKEQYF. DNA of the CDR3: TGTGCCAGCAGCAGAGTAACGGTTAAAGAGCAGTACTTC.